This TCR beta chain originates from a study of graft-versus-host responses after intestinal transplantation. Study-level background: Transplant recipients had multivisceral, liver-intestinal, or isolated intestinal grafts. Anti-thymocyte globulin served as induction for all recipients, who then took tacrolimus and steroids for 2 to 4 years.

Study-level results: Declining HvG levels early post-transplant were linked to peak circulating GvH clone levels. Researchers found GvH clones in recipient marrow, and some showed up first in ileum or blood.

The germline gives CDR1 KGHSH, CDR2 LQKENI. Trimming removed 2 bases from V and 7 bases from J, with 21 bases in between. The CDR3 loop spans 17 amino acids. The method was immunoSEQ multiplex PCR; TCRdb's version includes in-frame clones alone and lacks a portion of them. The sample shows fewer than 130,000 clones, over 85% of them seen only once. As concerns this clone: The antigen is not known.

The receptor was isolated from a human donor who received an intestinal transplant. The chain carries TRBV18 and TRBJ2-1; D tentatively fits TRBD1 or TRBD2 (5 bases each). The source was unstimulated CD8+ T cells sorted from spleen or lymph node cells, collected before intestinal transplant. CDR3 sequence: CASSPRFEAEAGNEQFF. CDR3 sequence (DNA): TGTGCCAGCTCACCAAGGTTTGAGGCGGAGGCAGGGAATGAGCAGTTCTTC. Variable domain in full (rest from reference TRBV18 and TRBJ2-1): NAGVMQNPRHLVRRRGQEARLRCSPMKGHSHVYWYRQLPEEGLKFMVYLQKENIIDESGMPKERFSAEFPKEGPSILRIQQVVRGDSAAYFCASSPRFEAEAGNEQFFGPGTRLTVL.